This T cell receptor (beta chain) was captured in a study of post-analysis software for immune sequencing data (dated by TCRdb to about 2015). The study in broad terms: Disease courses on record covered relapsing-remitting, secondary progressive and progressive-relapsing multiple sclerosis, though some patients had no subtype annotation. Patient repertoires were compared against 10 to 12 previously published healthy control repertoires from donors aged 6 to 25 years. A subset of samples was prepared in parallel using single-end sample barcoding, then pooled and co-amplified after Illumina adapter ligation.

Concerning this clonotype itself: The target of this receptor is not known. There are no base qualities to consult, and no much larger clone falls within one base.

General conclusions and limits of the study: Normalized Chao1 diversity was significantly lower in multiple sclerosis patients than controls, suggesting substantial peripheral T-cell clonal expansion. The control group was slightly older than the multiple sclerosis patient group. Direct clustering with F measure showed strong co-clustering of samples prepared in the same batch, prompting a batch-effect correction.

TCR beta repertoires were profiled from peripheral blood of approximately 13 young patients with multiple sclerosis to demonstrate the VDJtools post-analysis software. Multiple sclerosis patients were children and adolescents aged about 6 to 15 years. Preparation of the library involved PCR. The sample was run on an Illumina HiSeq 2500. Unique molecular identifiers were incorporated into TCR beta cDNA libraries to reduce PCR and sequencing biases. Some 500,000 cDNA molecules were obtained per 1 to 10 million input T cells, so each molecule approximated one T cell. The patient libraries were prepared and sequenced using the same protocol as the earlier healthy control dataset. Samples belonging to the same batch were prepared together, multiplexed and sequenced on a shared HiSeq lane. Processing in the source paper ran as follows. MIGEC handled the raw barcoded reads, throwing out single-read molecular identifier groups before consensus assembly and CDR3 extraction. Clonotype tables were post-analysed with VDJtools, normalizing diversity by down-sampling all datasets to the smallest sample size. Repertoire overlap clustering matched CDR3 amino acid but not nucleotide sequences to correct batch-related cross-sample contamination. TCRdb ran its own pipeline on the public reads, namely fastp trimming at Q25 and MiXCR clone calling, and kept in-frame beta chains. Rows are combined by CDR3 protein, so each entry shows the most common genes and DNA. TCRdb's processing, not the authors' own work, is the source of the V and J calls. The sample table holds some 450,000 distinct CDR3 sequences, of which roughly 45% were seen once. Jointly, the top ten make up 9.5% to 13% of the sample.

Source material: blood. The sequence derives from a girl aged 5-17 years with multiple sclerosis.

In nucleotide form, the sequence is TGTGCCAGCAGATGGGGGACAGTGATGAACACTGAAGCTTTCTTT. It translates to CASRWGTVMNTEAFF. Here the chain combines TRBV12-3 or TRBV12-4 and TRBJ1-1; TRBD1 fits 7 bases in the junction. V ends up 6 bases short and J 0 bases short, with an unmatched junction base count of 7. Its CDR3 holds 15 amino acids, cysteine through phenylalanine. Left in the record is the CDR3 DNA by itself, 45 bases read in frame from the first base.